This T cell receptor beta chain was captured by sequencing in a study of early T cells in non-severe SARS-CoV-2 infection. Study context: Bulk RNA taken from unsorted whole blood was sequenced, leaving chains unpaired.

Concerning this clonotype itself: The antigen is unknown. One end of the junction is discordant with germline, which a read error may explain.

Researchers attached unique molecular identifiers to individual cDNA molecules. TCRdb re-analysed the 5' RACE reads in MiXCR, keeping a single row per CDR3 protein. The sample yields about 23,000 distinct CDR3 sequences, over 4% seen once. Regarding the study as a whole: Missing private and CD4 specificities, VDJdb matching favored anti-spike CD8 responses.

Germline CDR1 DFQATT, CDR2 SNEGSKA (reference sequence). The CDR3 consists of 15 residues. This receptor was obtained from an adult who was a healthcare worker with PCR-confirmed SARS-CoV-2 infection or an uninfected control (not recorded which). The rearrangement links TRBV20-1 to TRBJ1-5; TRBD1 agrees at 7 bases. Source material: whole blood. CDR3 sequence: CSAKRAGGSNQPQHF. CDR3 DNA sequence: TGTAGTGCTAAAAGGGCAGGGGGTAGCAATCAGCCCCAGCATTTT.